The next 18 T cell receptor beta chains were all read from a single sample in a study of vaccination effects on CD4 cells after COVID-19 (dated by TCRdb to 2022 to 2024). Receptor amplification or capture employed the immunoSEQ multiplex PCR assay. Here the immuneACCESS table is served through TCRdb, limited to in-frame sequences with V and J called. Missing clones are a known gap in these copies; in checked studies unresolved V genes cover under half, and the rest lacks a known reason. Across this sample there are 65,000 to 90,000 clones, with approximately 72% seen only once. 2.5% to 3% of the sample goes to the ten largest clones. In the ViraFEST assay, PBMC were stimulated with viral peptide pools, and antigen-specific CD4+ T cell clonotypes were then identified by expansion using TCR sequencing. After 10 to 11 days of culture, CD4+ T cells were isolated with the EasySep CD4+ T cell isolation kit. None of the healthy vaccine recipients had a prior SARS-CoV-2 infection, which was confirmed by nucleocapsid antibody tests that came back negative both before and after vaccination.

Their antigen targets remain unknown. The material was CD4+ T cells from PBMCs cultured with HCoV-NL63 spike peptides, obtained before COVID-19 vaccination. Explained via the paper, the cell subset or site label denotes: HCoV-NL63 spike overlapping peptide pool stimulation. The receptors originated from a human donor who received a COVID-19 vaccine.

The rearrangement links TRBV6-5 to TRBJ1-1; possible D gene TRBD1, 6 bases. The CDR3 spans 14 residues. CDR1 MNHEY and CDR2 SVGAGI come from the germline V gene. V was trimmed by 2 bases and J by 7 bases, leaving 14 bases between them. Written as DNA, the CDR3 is TGTGCCAGCAGTTACGTGGGGGGCGGGAGTGAAGCTTTCTTT. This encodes CASSYVGGGSEAFF.

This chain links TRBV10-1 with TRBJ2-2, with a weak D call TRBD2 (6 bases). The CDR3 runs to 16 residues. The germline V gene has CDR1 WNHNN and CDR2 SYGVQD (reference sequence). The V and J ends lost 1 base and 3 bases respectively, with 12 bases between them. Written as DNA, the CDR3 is TGCGCCAGCAGTGAGTTAGGCAGGGAGGACACCGGGGAGCTGTTTTTT. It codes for CASSELGREDTGELFF.

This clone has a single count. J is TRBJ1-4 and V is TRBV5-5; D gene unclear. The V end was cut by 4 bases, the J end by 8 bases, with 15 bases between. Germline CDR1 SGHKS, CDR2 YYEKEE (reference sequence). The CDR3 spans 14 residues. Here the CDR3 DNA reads TGTGCCAGCAGCCCGGGCACCCTGGGAGAAAAACTGTTTTTT. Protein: CASSPGTLGEKLFF.

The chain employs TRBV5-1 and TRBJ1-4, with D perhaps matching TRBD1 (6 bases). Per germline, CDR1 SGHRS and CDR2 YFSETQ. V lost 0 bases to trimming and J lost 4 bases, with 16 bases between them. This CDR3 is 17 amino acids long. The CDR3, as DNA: TGCGCCAGCAGCTTGGGAGGCGTGGGGGCAGATAATGAAAAACTGTTTTTT. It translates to CASSLGGVGADNEKLFF. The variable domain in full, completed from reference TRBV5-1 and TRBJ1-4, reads KAGVTQTPRYLIKTRGQQVTLSCSPISGHRSVSWYQQTPGQGLQFLFEYFSETQRNKGNFPGRFSGRQFSNSRSEMNVSTLELGDSALYLCASSLGGVGADNEKLFFGSGTQLSVL.

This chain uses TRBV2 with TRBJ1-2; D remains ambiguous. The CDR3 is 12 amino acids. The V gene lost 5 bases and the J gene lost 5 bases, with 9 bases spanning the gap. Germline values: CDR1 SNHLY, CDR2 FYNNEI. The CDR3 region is CASSLGPYGYTF. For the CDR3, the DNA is TGTGCCAGCAGTCTAGGGCCTTATGGCTACACCTTC.

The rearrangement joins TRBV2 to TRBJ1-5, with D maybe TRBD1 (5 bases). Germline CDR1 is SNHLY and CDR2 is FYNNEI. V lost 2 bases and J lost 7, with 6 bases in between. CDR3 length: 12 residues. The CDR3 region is CASSEWGQPQHF. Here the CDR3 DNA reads TGTGCCAGCAGTGAATGGGGCCAGCCCCAGCATTTT.

The chain's CDR3 is CASSPVNGLNTEAFF. The CDR3 region has the DNA TGTGCCAGCTCACCAGTCAACGGACTGAACACTGAAGCTTTCTTT. V gene TRBV18 combines with J gene TRBJ1-1; the D is unclear. The CDR3 spans 15 residues. V lost 2 bases and J lost 0, with 10 bases in between. Per the germline V gene, CDR1 is KGHSH and CDR2 is LQKENI.

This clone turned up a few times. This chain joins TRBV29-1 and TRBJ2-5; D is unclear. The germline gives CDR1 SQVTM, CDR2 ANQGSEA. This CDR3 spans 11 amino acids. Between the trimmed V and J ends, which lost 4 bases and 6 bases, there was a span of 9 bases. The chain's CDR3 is CSVATVKTQYF. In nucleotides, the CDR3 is TGCAGCGTTGCGACGGTAAAGACCCAGTACTTC.

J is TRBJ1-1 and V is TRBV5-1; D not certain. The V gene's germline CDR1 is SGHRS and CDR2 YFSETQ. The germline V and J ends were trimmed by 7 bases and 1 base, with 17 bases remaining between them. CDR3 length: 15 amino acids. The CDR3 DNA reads TGCGCCAGCTTACGGGGAGGGCAGGAGAACACTGAAGCTTTCTTT. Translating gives CASLRGGQENTEAFF.

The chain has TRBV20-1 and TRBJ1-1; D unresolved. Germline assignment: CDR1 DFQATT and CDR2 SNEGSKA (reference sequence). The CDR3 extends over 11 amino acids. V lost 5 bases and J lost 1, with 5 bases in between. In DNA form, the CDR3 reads TGCAGTGCTGACACGAACACTGAAGCTTTCTTT. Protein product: CSADTNTEAFF.

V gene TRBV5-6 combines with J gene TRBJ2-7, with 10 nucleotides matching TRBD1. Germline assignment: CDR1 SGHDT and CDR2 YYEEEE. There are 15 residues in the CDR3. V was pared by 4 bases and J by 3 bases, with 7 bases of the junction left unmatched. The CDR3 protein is CASSHDRGPIYEQYV. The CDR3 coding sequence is TGTGCCAGCAGCCATGACAGGGGGCCCATCTACGAGCAGTACGTC.

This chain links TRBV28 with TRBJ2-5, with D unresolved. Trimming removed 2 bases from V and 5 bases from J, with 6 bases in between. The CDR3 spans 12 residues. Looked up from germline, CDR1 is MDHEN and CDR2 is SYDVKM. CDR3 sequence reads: CASSLESETQYF. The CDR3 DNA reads TGTGCCAGCAGTTTAGAATCGGAGACCCAGTACTTC.

The CDR3 loop is CASSRDSTQETQYF. CDR3 coding DNA: TGCGCCAGCAGTCGGGACAGTACTCAAGAGACCCAGTACTTC. The V and J genes are TRBV10-1 and TRBJ2-5; 7 nucleotides agree with TRBD1. Germline V gene data show CDR1 as WNHNN and CDR2 as SYGVQD (reference sequence). The CDR3 length is 14 residues. The V and J ends lost 5 bases and 2 bases, in that order; junction bases with no gene match: 5.

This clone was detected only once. The chain's CDR3 is CSVDLYRGRYGYTF. The CDR3 region has the DNA TGCAGCGTTGATCTATACAGGGGACGGTATGGCTACACCTTC. This chain connects TRBV29-1 to TRBJ1-2, with TRBD1 matching 7 bases. Germline-derived CDR1 and CDR2 are SQVTM and ANQGSEA. The CDR3 has 14 residues. With 3 bases clipped from V and 5 bases from J, the junction kept 9 bases outside the gene matches.

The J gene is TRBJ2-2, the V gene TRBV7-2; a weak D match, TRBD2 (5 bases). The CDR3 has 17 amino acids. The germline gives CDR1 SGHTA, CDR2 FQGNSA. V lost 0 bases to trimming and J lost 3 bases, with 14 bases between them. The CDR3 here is CASSLASRALYTGELFF. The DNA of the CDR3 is TGTGCCAGCAGCTTAGCGTCGAGGGCTTTGTACACCGGGGAGCTGTTTTTT. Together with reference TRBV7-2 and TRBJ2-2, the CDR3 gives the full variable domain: GAGVSQSPSNKVTEKGKDVELRCDPISGHTALYWYRQSLGQGLEFLIYFQGNSAPDKSGLPSDRFSAERTGGSVSTLTIQRTQQEDSAVYLCASSLASRALYTGELFFGEGSRLTVL.

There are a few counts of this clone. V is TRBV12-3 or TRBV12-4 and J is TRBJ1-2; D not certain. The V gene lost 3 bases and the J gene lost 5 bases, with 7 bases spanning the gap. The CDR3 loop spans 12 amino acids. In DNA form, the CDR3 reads TGTGCCAGCAGTTTTGAGGGATATGGCTACACCTTC. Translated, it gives CASSFEGYGYTF.

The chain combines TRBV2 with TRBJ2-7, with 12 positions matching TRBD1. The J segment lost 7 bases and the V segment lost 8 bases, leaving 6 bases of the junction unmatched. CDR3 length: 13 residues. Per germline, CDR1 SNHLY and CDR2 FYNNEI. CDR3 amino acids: CASQGTGGEEQYV. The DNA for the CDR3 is TGTGCCAGCCAAGGGACAGGGGGCGAAGAGCAGTACGTC.

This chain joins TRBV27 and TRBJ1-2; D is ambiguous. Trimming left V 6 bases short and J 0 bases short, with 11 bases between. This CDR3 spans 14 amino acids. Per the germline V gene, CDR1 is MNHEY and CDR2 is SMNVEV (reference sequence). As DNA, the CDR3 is TGTGCCAGCAGGAAGGGAAGTTCTAACTATGGCTACACCTTC. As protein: CASRKGSSNYGYTF.